This T cell receptor beta chain was documented in a study of response to subunit inactivated influenza vaccine. This clonotype was picked up a small number of times. Using its own MiXCR run on the RT-PCR reads, TCRdb lists one record per CDR3 protein. The sample carries some 190,000 distinct CDR3 sequences, around an eighth recorded once. Material: CD8+ T cells sorted from PBMCs, obtained roughly 5 days after vaccination. The clonotype comes from a man aged 50 to 60 who received an inactivated influenza vaccine.

CDR3 sequence reads: CASSQGPGTGTLGETQYF. For the CDR3, the DNA is TGTGCCAGCAGCCAAGGTCCCGGGACAGGGACTTTAGGAGAGACCCAGTACTTC. The chain combines TRBV3-1 with TRBJ2-5; TRBD1 agrees at 9 bases. Germline V gene data show CDR1 as LGHDT and CDR2 as YNNKEL (reference sequence). The CDR3 has 18 residues. V dropped 1 base and J dropped 4; count of bases not matched to a gene: 13.